The clone carrying this T cell receptor (beta chain) has only a few counts. Its matching antigen is unknown. CDR3 length: 11 residues. Germline V CDR1 and CDR2: MNHEY, SVGAGI. The V and J ends lost 0 bases and 11 bases respectively, with 6 bases between them. The data belong to a study of cytomegalovirus exposure and HLA in healthy donors. PCR amplification relied on 60 Vbeta primers (plus 13 Jbeta primers). Assay used: immunoSEQ multiplex PCR; TCRdb lists only in-frame clones, some missing. The repertoire holds about 150,000 clones, with roughly three quarters as singletons. Findings and caveats of the study: CMV serostatus was the sole immune exposure information available. A later analysis associated 15,000 or so TCR beta sequences with HLA alleles at a 0.05 false discovery rate.

This clonotype was sampled from a male donor in good health and CMV-seronegative. Input material: PBMCs. The rearrangement joins TRBV6-5 to TRBJ2-3, with D uncertain. The CDR3 nucleotides read TGTGCCAGCAGTTACTCGACACGGCAGTATTTT. Translated: CASSYSTRQYF.